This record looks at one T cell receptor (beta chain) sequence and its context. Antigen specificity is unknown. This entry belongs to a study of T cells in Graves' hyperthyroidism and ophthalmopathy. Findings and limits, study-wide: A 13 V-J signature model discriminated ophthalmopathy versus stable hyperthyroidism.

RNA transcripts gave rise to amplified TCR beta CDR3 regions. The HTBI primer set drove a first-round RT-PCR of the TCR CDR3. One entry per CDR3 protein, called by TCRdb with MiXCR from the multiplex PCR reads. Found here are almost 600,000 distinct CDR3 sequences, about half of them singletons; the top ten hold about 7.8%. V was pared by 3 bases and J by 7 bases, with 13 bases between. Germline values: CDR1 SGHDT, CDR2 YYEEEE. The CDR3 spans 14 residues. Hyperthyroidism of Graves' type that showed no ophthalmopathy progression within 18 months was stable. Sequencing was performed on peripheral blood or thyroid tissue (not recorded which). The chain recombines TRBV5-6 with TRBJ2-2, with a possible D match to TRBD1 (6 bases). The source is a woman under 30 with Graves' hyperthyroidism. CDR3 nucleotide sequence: TGTGCCAGCAGCTGGTGGGACAAAGGCGGGGAGCTGTTTTTT. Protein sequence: CASSWWDKGGELFF.